Sequencing of this TCR beta chain was carried out in a study of blood T cell repertoires in COVID-19. Across the whole study: Samples representing acute and convalescent COVID-19 were sourced from the United States, Italy and Spain.

This clone was observed a single time. Original handling: Reference gene primer amplification gave nucleated cell count estimates. The repertoire was sequenced with immunoSEQ multiplex PCR; TCRdb's copy has only in-frame clones and lacks some. That table gives V, J and clone size, and the DNA gave D and trimming. Seen here are around 230,000 clones, around 90% observed once, and the top ten hold around 7.2%. Trimming pared 3 bases from V and 1 base from J, leaving 13 bases between. This CDR3 spans 15 amino acids. Germline loops: CDR1 SGHTA, CDR2 FQGNSA. This receptor was taken from a man in his fifties or sixties who had recovered from COVID-19. Sequenced sample: peripheral blood. The gene calls are TRBV7-2 and TRBJ2-7; D possibly corresponds to TRBD1 (5 bases). The CDR3 nucleotides are TGTGCCAGCAGCTTCCCCTACAGGAGATCCTACGAGCAGTACTTC. This sequence encodes CASSFPYRRSYEQYF.